A selection of T cell receptor beta chains follows, all from one sample in a study of T-cell reconstitution after alpha-beta-depleted transplantation in children. TCRdb re-called the PCR reads with MiXCR, one entry per CDR3 protein. The sample has around 50,000 distinct CDR3 sequences; 50% to 55% are singletons. This material consisted of peripheral blood, taken before TCRalphabeta/CD19-depleted stem cell transplant. The receptor source for this set is a boy under two years old with SCID, due to receive a stem cell transplant. CDR3s include the opening cysteine and the closing phenylalanine or tryptophan. A D gene is named only where the DNA matches it firmly. Expanded clones get a size class; other rows say once, few or many, or leave the size out.

few	TRBV5-1	NA	TRBJ2-3	CASSRAQDTDTQYF	TGCGCCAGCAGCCGGGCGCAGGACACAGATACGCAGTATTTT
NA	TRBV28	TRBD1	TRBJ2-2	CASSSIGTGNTGELFF	TGTGCCAGCAGTTCCATCGGGACAGGGAACACCGGGGAGCTGTTTTTT
NA	TRBV5-1	TRBD2	TRBJ2-2	CASSVTSGGDTGELFF	TGCGCCAGCAGCGTGACTAGCGGGGGGGACACCGGGGAGCTGTTTTTT
NA	TRBV12-3/TRBV12-4	NA	TRBJ2-7	CASSFELAPSYEQYF	TGTGCCAGCAGTTTTGAACTAGCTCCCTCCTACGAGCAGTACTTC
NA	TRBV11-2	NA	TRBJ2-3	CASSLDQIGTDTQYF	TGTGCCAGCAGCTTAGATCAAATCGGCACAGATACGCAGTATTTT
NA	TRBV20-1	TRBD1	TRBJ2-7	CSARGGTGFPYEQYF	TGCAGTGCTAGAGGCGGGACAGGGTTTCCCTACGAGCAGTACTTC
NA	TRBV12-3/TRBV12-4	TRBD1	TRBJ1-1	CASSVRTGATEAFF	TGTGCCAGCAGTGTAAGAACAGGGGCCACTGAAGCTTTCTTT
NA	TRBV7-2	NA	TRBJ2-2	CASSLGTPGELFF	TGTGCCAGCAGCTTAGGGACTCCCGGGGAGCTGTTTTTT
NA	TRBV6-6	NA	TRBJ2-3	CASSYGDTQYF	TGTGCCAGCAGTTACGGGGATACGCAGTATTTT
once	TRBV6-1	TRBD2	TRBJ2-1	CASSEGAAGRGGNEQFF	TGTGCCAGCAGTGAAGGGGCGGCGGGACGGGGGGGCAATGAGCAGTTCTTC
few	TRBV10-2	TRBD1	TRBJ2-5	CASSEGTGATQYF	TGCGCCAGCAGTGAAGGGACAGGTGCGACCCAGTACTTC
many	TRBV7-2	NA	TRBJ2-3	CASSGRTTSTDTQYF	TGTGCCAGCAGCGGCAGGACAACTAGCACAGATACGCAGTATTTT
NA	TRBV11-2	TRBD2	TRBJ2-3	CASSLLAGPDTQYF	TGTGCCAGCAGCTTACTAGCGGGGCCAGATACGCAGTATTTT
many	TRBV12-3/TRBV12-4	NA	TRBJ2-3	CASTPGLGGLHTDTQYF	TGTGCCAGCACTCCCGGACTCGGGGGCCTCCACACAGATACGCAGTATTTT
NA	TRBV7-6	TRBD2	TRBJ2-5	CASSLGLAGGTQYF	TGTGCCAGCAGCTTAGGACTAGCGGGGGGGACCCAGTACTTC
NA	TRBV7-9	TRBD2	TRBJ2-3	CASSPRTSGGSTDTQYF	TGTGCCAGCAGCCCCCGCACTAGCGGGGGCAGCACAGATACGCAGTATTTT
few	TRBV7-8	NA	TRBJ2-7	CASSVTGSGMSYEQYF	TGTGCCAGCAGCGTCACAGGGTCGGGTATGAGCTACGAGCAGTACTTC
NA	TRBV7-3	NA	TRBJ1-2	CASSLKWLIPEPYVCGYTF	TGTGCCAGCAGCTTAAAATGGTTGATACCAGAGCCGTATGTCTGTGGCTACACCTTC
NA	TRBV12-3/TRBV12-4	TRBD2	TRBJ2-1	CASSWGGGNEQFF	TGTGCCAGCAGTTGGGGCGGGGGCAATGAGCAGTTCTTC
NA	TRBV5-6	TRBD2	TRBJ2-6	CASSARGYLPGANVLTF	TGTGCCAGCAGCGCGCGGGGGTACCTACCTGGGGCCAACGTCCTGACTTTC
few	TRBV7-2	NA	TRBJ1-6	CASSIPGWNSPLHF	TGTGCCAGCAGCATTCCAGGTTGGAATTCACCCCTCCACTTT
few	TRBV10-3	TRBD1	TRBJ2-3	CAIIQGASTDTQYF	TGTGCCATCATTCAGGGGGCTAGCACAGATACGCAGTATTTT
NA	TRBV7-2	NA	TRBJ1-3	CASSLGPAQGYTIYF	TGTGCCAGCAGCTTAGGCCCTGCACAGGGATACACCATATATTTT
NA	TRBV20-1	NA	TRBJ2-7	CSATRSTGPLYEQYF	TGCAGTGCTACTCGGTCGACAGGACCGCTCTACGAGCAGTACTTC
NA	TRBV5-1	NA	TRBJ2-6	CASSPAGSGANVLTF	TGCGCCAGCAGCCCGGCAGGGTCAGGGGCCAACGTCCTGACTTTC